This T cell receptor beta chain came from a study of blood T cell repertoires in COVID-19. The CDR3 is made up of 14 amino acids. Unmatched junction bases numbered 4, after V lost 5 bases and J lost 1 base. Germline V gives CDR1 SGHRS, CDR2 YFSETQ. On this clone itself: Other DNA sequences within the sample encode an identical CDR3.

Using immunoSEQ multiplex PCR, the repertoire was profiled, and TCRdb retains in-frame clones only, with some absent. The sample lists 130,000 to 150,000 clones, more than 65% occurring once. This clonotype was sampled from a woman in her forties or fifties in a cohort sampled during active or convalescent COVID-19. The sample consisted of peripheral blood. The chain recombines TRBV5-1 with TRBJ2-5; 8 nucleotides agree with TRBD2. The CDR3: CASRAGGFQETQYF. The CDR3 DNA reads TGCGCCAGCAGGGCGGGGGGCTTCCAAGAGACCCAGTACTTC.